These 22 T cell receptor beta chains were sequenced from one sample in a study of T cells in Graves' hyperthyroidism and ophthalmopathy. There were TCR beta CDR3 regions amplified from RNA transcripts. The HTBI primer set was used in a first-round RT-PCR of the TCR CDR3. TCRdb recomputed calls from the multiplex PCR reads with MiXCR, one row per CDR3 protein. The sample yields under 650,000 distinct CDR3 sequences, roughly 17% seen once. The sequenced sample consisted of blood. The receptors were gathered from a woman aged 25-40 years with Graves' hyperthyroidism.

This clonotype was seen only a few times. V is TRBV4-1 and J is TRBJ2-7, with D uncertain. From germline, CDR1 is MGHRA and CDR2 YSYEKL. Trimming took 0 bases from V and 4 from J, leaving 13 bases between them. The CDR3 is made up of 15 amino acids. This chain's CDR3 is CASSQDRDPLYEQYF. The CDR3 DNA sequence: TGCGCCAGCAGCCAAGATAGGGATCCACTATACGAGCAGTACTTC.

This sequence joins TRBV6-2 or TRBV6-3 and TRBJ2-7, with D unclear. In germline, CDR1 is MNHEY, CDR2 SVGEGT. V was trimmed by 0 bases and J by 2 bases, leaving 14 bases between them. This CDR3 comprises 16 residues. This chain's CDR3 is CASSYSTDLPTYEQYF. For the CDR3, the DNA is TGTGCCAGCAGTTACTCCACGGATTTACCTACCTACGAGCAGTACTTC.

This clonotype came up many times. The chain uses TRBV6-1 and TRBJ1-2; 7 bases match TRBD1. Germline assignment: CDR1 MNHNS and CDR2 SASEGT. The CDR3 extends over 13 amino acids. J lost 5 bases, V lost 5 bases, and 5 bases had no gene match. The CDR3 loop reads CASSSWDSYGYTF. Written as DNA, the CDR3 is TGTGCCAGCAGTTCCTGGGACAGTTATGGCTACACCTTC.

There are many counts of this clonotype. This chain joins TRBV11-2 and TRBJ2-1, with TRBD2 as a possible D gene (5 bases). Trimming took off 5 bases at V and 8 bases at J, with 19 bases between the two ends. Germline CDR1 reads SGHAT; CDR2 reads FQNNGV. This CDR3 has 15 amino acids. The CDR3 spells CASSPPRAGADEQFF. CDR3 coding DNA: TGTGCCAGCAGCCCGCCCCGGGCGGGCGCCGATGAGCAGTTCTTC.

Ten or more counts support this clonotype. The V gene is TRBV5-1, the J gene TRBJ2-1; 10 bases are shared with TRBD2. The CDR3 consists of 15 residues. V gave up 4 bases and J gave up 9 bases; unmatched junction bases: 10. Per germline, CDR1 SGHRS and CDR2 YFSETQ. The CDR3 DNA is TGCGCCAGCAGCGTCTCAGCGGGAGGGCCCCCTGAGCAGTTCTTC. It translates to CASSVSAGGPPEQFF.

This clonotype occurred many times. The rearrangement uses TRBV7-8 and TRBJ2-7, with 8 bases matching TRBD1. Germline V gene lookup returns CDR1 SGHVS and CDR2 FQNEAQ. This CDR3 has 15 residues. V shed 5 bases, J shed 3 bases, and the junction held 9 bases outside the gene matches. CDR3 nucleotides: TGTGCCAGCAGCCGAATGGACAGGGCCTTCTACGAGCAGTACTTC. Amino acids: CASSRMDRAFYEQYF.

V gene TRBV4-1 combines with J gene TRBJ1-2, with D uncertain. CDR1 is MGHRA and CDR2 is YSYEKL in the germline V gene. Trimming cost V 4 bases and J 6 bases, with 15 bases left between them. The CDR3 runs to 14 residues. The CDR3 sequence is CASSPRSDRDGYTF. As DNA, the CDR3 is TGCGCCAGCAGCCCCCGATCGGACCGGGATGGCTACACCTTC.

The rearrangement joins TRBV4-2 to TRBJ2-1; D gene ambiguous. V was clipped by 1 base and J by 4 bases, with 8 bases between them. Per the germline V gene, CDR1 is LGHNA and CDR2 is YNFKEQ. The CDR3 totals 14 residues. CDR3 sequence: CASSQVSDYNEQFF. The CDR3 nucleotides read TGTGCCAGCAGCCAAGTATCGGATTACAATGAGCAGTTCTTC.

At least ten counts were recorded for this clonotype. The chain has TRBV11-2 and TRBJ2-5; TRBD2 aligns across 13 bases. The germline V gene has CDR1 SGHAT and CDR2 FQNNGV. Germline trimming cut 1 base from V and 2 bases from J; bases unmatched to any gene: 1. The CDR3 is 16 residues long. The CDR3 is CASSLGGLAGQETQYF. The CDR3 DNA reads TGTGCCAGCAGCTTAGGGGGACTAGCGGGGCAAGAGACCCAGTACTTC.

This clonotype was picked up many times. V and J are TRBV5-6 and TRBJ2-3; D gene unclear. The CDR3 covers 15 residues. The V end was cut by 1 base, the J end by 4 bases, with 13 bases between. Germline CDR1 is SGHDT and CDR2 is YYEEEE. DNA for the CDR3: TGTGCCAGCAGCTTGTCCTCTTCCAATGCAGATACGCAGTATTTT. It translates to CASSLSSSNADTQYF.

The chain is built from TRBV5-4 and TRBJ1-1, with 9 bases that match TRBD1. Trimming cost V 5 bases and J 11 bases; bases outside gene matches: 13. There are 14 residues in the CDR3. Germline values: CDR1 SGHNT, CDR2 YYREEE (reference sequence). CDR3 residues: CASRPDRGINRAFF. CDR3 sequence (DNA): TGTGCCAGCAGACCTGACAGGGGGATTAATAGGGCTTTCTTT.

On this clonotype itself: A read error may account for a junction end that differs from germline. The V call is TRBV6-1, the J call TRBJ1-1; 8 nucleotides match TRBD1. The CDR3 contains 12 residues. Per germline, CDR1 MNHNS and CDR2 SASEGT. This CDR3 is CAGSRGTGEAFF. For the CDR3, the DNA is TGTGCCGGCAGTCGGGGGACAGGTGAGGCTTTCTTT.

The J gene is TRBJ2-2, the V gene TRBV10-3; the D is unclear. The V end lost 6 bases, the J end lost 0 bases, and 8 bases lay between the germline ends. The CDR3 has 14 amino acids. Germline loops: CDR1 ENHRY, CDR2 SYGVKD. The CDR3 protein is CAIRGRTNTGELFF. The CDR3 bases are TGTGCCATCAGAGGCAGGACGAACACCGGGGAGCTGTTTTTT.

This clonotype showed up just a few times. The V and J genes are TRBV13 and TRBJ1-1; D is perhaps TRBD1 (5 bases). Germline V gene sequence: CDR1 PRHDT, CDR2 FYEKMQ (reference sequence). The CDR3 is 14 residues long. With 1 base removed from V and 6 bases from J, the gap between germline ends came to 12 bases. This CDR3 is CASSLAAGSPEAFF. CDR3 bases: TGTGCCAGCAGCTTAGCGGCAGGGAGCCCTGAAGCTTTCTTT. The entire variable domain, with the rest obtained from reference TRBV13 and TRBJ1-1, is as follows: AAGVIQSPRHLIKEKRETATLKCYPIPRHDTVYWYQQGPGQDPQFLISFYEKMQSDKGSIPDRFSAQQFSDYHSELNMSSLELGDSALYFCASSLAAGSPEAFFGQGTRLTVV.

The chain employs TRBV12-3 or TRBV12-4 and TRBJ2-1, with a possible D match to TRBD1 (6 bases). With 6 bases removed from V and 6 bases from J, the gap between germline ends came to 12 bases. This CDR3 has 13 residues. DNA for the CDR3: TGTGCCAGCAGAACCGACAGGACCAATGAGCAGTTCTTC. Its protein product is CASRTDRTNEQFF.

Many counts were recorded for this clonotype. The rearrangement uses TRBV13 and TRBJ2-3; D possibly corresponds to TRBD2 (5 bases). Germline V gene sequence: CDR1 PRHDT, CDR2 FYEKMQ (reference sequence). This CDR3 region has 16 residues. V was trimmed by 5 bases and J by 0 bases, leaving 15 bases between them. The CDR3 sequence is CASSLSPSLSTDTQYF. In DNA, the CDR3 is TGTGCCAGCAGCCTGTCTCCTAGCCTTAGCACAGATACGCAGTATTTT.

In this sample, this clonotype turned up many times. The chain has TRBV28 and TRBJ1-6; D is unclear. The CDR3 has 14 amino acids. Germline V CDR1 and CDR2: MDHEN, SYDVKM. V dropped 6 bases and J dropped 4 bases, with 10 bases sitting between them. The CDR3 DNA is TGTGCCAGCAGATACAAGTCTTATAATTCACCCCTCCACTTT. Its protein product is CASRYKSYNSPLHF.

Here the CDR3 DNA reads TGCGCCAGCAGCCTATCCCTCGGAGGGATTGGCTACACCTTC. It specifies CASSLSLGGIGYTF. The chain combines TRBV4-3 with TRBJ1-2; D gene uncertain. Looked up from germline, CDR1 is LGHNA and CDR2 is YSLEER. V dropped 4 bases and J dropped 7 bases, with 16 bases sitting between them. The CDR3 is 14 residues long.

The CDR3: CSASHGRGDSPLHF. CDR3 sequence (DNA): TGCAGTGCTTCGCACGGGAGGGGGGATTCACCCCTCCACTTT. V gene TRBV20-1 combines with J gene TRBJ1-6, with a possible D match to TRBD1 (6 bases). The germline gives CDR1 DFQATT, CDR2 SNEGSKA (reference sequence). V dropped 5 bases and J dropped 8 bases, with 16 bases sitting between them. The CDR3 is 14 residues long.

This clonotype occurred many times. The chain recombines TRBV30 with TRBJ2-1, with 8 bases identical to TRBD1. Trimming took 4 bases from V and 8 from J; bases not matched to a gene: 7. The CDR3 is 13 residues long. The germline V gene has CDR1 GTSNPN and CDR2 SVGIG (reference sequence). CDR3 sequence: CAWKDRVIHEQFF. The CDR3 DNA reads as TGTGCCTGGAAGGACAGGGTGATCCATGAGCAGTTCTTC.

This clonotype was detected ten times or more. The chain couples TRBV19 to TRBJ1-1, with D possibly TRBD1 on 5 matching bases. CDR3 length: 14 residues. Germline V gene sequence: CDR1 LNHDA, CDR2 SQIVND (reference sequence). Between the trimmed V and J ends, which lost 3 bases and 1 base, there was a span of 9 bases. The CDR3 region has the DNA TGTGCCAGTAGTATGCCAGGGAAGAACACTGAAGCTTTCTTT. Translated: CASSMPGKNTEAFF.

This clonotype was detected only a few times. V gene TRBV5-4 combines with J gene TRBJ2-1; D unclear. The germline V gene encodes CDR1 SGHNT and CDR2 YYREEE (reference sequence). There are 15 residues in the CDR3. Trimming stripped 1 base from V and 8 bases from J, with 16 bases between. CDR3 residues: CASSLRPRHGDEQFF. CDR3 bases: TGTGCCAGCAGCTTGAGGCCGAGGCATGGCGATGAGCAGTTCTTC.